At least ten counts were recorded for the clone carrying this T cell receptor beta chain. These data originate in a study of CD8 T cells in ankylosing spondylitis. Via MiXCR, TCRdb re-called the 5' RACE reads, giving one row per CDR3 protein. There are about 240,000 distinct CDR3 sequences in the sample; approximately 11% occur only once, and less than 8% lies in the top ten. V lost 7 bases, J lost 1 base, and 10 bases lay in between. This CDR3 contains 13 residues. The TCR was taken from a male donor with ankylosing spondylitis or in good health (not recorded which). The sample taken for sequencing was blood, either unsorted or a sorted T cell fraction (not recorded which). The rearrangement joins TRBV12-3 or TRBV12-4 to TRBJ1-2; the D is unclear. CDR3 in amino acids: CASTLTRNYGYTF. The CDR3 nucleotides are TGTGCCAGCACCTTGACACGTAACTATGGCTACACCTTC.